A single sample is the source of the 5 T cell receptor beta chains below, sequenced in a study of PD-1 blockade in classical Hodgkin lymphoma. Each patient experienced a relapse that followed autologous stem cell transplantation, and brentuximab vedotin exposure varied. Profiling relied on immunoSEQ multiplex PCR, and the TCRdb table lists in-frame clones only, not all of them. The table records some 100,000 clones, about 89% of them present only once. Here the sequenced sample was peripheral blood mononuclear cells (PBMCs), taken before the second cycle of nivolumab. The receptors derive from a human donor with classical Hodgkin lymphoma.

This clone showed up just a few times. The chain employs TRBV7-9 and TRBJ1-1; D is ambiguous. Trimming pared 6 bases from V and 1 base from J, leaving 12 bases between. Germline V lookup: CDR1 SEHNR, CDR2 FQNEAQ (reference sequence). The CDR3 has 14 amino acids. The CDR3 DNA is TGTGCCAGCAGGAACCTAGGGTGGAACACTGAAGCTTTCTTT. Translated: CASRNLGWNTEAFF.

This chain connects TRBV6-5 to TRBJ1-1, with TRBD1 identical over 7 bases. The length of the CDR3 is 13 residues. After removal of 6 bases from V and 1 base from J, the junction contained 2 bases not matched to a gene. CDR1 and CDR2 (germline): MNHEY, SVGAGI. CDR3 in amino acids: CASRGQPNTEAFF. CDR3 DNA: TGTGCCAGCAGGGGACAGCCGAACACTGAAGCTTTCTTT.

CDR3: CASSLGPGLEAFF. DNA for the CDR3: TGTGCCAGCAGCTTGGGCCCCGGACTTGAAGCTTTCTTT. V gene TRBV5-6 combines with J gene TRBJ1-1; D not resolved. The germline V gene has CDR1 SGHDT and CDR2 YYEEEE. V lost 0 bases, J lost 7 bases, and 10 bases lay in between. The CDR3 totals 13 residues.

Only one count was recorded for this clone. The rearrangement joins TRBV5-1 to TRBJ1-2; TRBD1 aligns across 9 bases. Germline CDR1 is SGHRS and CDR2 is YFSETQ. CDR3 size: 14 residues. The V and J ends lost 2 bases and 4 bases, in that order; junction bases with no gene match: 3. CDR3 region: CASSFVGQGYGYTF. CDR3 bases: TGCGCCAGCAGCTTCGTGGGACAGGGCTATGGCTACACCTTC.

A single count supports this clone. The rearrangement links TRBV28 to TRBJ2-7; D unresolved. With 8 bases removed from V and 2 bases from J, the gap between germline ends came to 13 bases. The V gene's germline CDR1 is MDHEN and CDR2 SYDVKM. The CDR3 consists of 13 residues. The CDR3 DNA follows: TGTGCCAGCTCCCCTTTCTCAACCTACGAGCAGTACTTC. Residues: CASSPFSTYEQYF. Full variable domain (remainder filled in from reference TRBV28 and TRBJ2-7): DVKVTQSSRYLVKRTGEKVFLECVQDMDHENMFWYRQDPGLGLRLIYFSYDVKMKEKGDIPEGYSVSREKKERFSLILESASTNQTSMYLCASSPFSTYEQYFGPGTRLTVT.